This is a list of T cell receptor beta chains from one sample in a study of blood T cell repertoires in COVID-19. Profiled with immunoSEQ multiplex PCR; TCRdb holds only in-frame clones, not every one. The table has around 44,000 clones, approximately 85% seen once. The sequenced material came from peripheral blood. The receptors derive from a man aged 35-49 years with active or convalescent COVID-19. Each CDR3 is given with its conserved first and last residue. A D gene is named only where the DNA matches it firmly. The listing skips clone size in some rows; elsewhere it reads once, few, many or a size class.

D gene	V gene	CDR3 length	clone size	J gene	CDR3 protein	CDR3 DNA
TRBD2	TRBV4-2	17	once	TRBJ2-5	CASSQVGTRAGEETQYF	TGTGCCAGCAGCCAAGTGGGGACTAGGGCTGGAGAAGAGACCCAGTACTTC
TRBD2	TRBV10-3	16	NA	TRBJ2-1	CAISAPSGGQNNEQFF	TGTGCCATCAGTGCCCCAAGCGGGGGGCAAAACAATGAGCAGTTCTTC
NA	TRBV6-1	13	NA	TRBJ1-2	CASSEDRVYGYTF	TGTGCCAGCAGTGAAGACAGGGTCTATGGCTACACCTTC
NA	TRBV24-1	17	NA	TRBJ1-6	CATSWATPALNNSPLHF	TGTGCCACCAGTTGGGCCACGCCGGCACTCAATAATTCACCCCTCCACTTT
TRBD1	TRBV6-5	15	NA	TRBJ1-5	CASSLGQGAYQPQHF	TGTGCCAGCAGCCTCGGACAGGGGGCTTATCAGCCCCAGCATTTT
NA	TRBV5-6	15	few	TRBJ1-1	CASSFMDRLNTEAFF	TGTGCCAGCAGCTTCATGGACAGACTGAACACTGAAGCTTTCTTT
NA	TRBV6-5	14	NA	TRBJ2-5	CASSYSLLQETQYF	TGTGCCAGCAGTTACTCGTTACTCCAAGAGACCCAGTACTTC
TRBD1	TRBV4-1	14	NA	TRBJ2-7	CASSQDRGPYEQYF	TGCGCCAGCAGCCAGGACAGGGGCCCCTACGAGCAGTACTTC
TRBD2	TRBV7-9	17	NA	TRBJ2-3	CASSKRTSGVGTDTQYF	TGTGCCAGCAGCAAAAGGACTAGCGGAGTTGGCACAGATACGCAGTATTTT
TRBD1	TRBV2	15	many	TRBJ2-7	CASSGRGQGNNEQYF	TGTGCCAGCAGTGGGAGAGGACAGGGAAATAACGAGCAGTACTTC
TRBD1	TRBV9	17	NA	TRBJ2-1	CASSVEGDRSSYNEQFF	TGTGCCAGCAGCGTAGAGGGGGACAGGAGCTCCTACAATGAGCAGTTCTTC
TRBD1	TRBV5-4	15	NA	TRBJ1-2	CASSPRQGGLRGYTF	TGTGCCAGCAGCCCACGCCAGGGGGGCCTACGTGGCTACACCTTC
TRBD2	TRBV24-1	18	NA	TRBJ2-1	CATSDPVTSGRSYNEQFF	TGTGCCACCAGTGATCCCGTTACTAGCGGGAGATCTTACAATGAGCAGTTCTTC
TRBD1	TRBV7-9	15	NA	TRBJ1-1	CASSIRTGGHAEAFF	TGTGCCAGCAGCATCCGGACAGGGGGGCACGCTGAAGCTTTCTTT
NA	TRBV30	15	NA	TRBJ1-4	CACISGEQGWEKLFF	TGTGCCTGCATCTCGGGGGAGCAGGGATGGGAAAAACTGTTTTTT
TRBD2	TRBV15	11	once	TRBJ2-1	CAASSGREQFF	TGTGCCGCCTCTAGCGGGCGAGAGCAGTTCTTC
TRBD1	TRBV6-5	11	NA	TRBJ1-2	CATRDSHGYTF	TGTGCCACCCGGGACAGTCATGGCTACACCTTC
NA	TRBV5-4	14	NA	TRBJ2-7	CASSFGGISYEQYF	TGTGCCAGCAGCTTTGGCGGGATCTCCTACGAGCAGTACTTC
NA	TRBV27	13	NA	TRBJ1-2	CASSSDSFGGYTF	TGTGCCAGCAGCTCGGACAGTTTTGGCGGCTACACCTTC
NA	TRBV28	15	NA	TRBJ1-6	CASRVQGRDNSPLHF	TGTGCCAGCAGGGTACAGGGAAGGGATAATTCACCCCTCCACTTT
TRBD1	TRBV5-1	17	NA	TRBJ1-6	CASSLIMGQAYNSPLHF	TGCGCCAGCAGCTTAATTATGGGACAGGCCTATAATTCACCCCTCCACTTT
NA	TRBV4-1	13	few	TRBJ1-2	CASSQDRVSGYTF	TGCGCCAGCAGCCAAGACAGGGTTTCGGGCTACACCTTC
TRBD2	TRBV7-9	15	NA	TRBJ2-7	CASSTSGRAAYEQYF	TGTGCCAGCAGCACTAGCGGGAGGGCCGCCTACGAGCAGTACTTC
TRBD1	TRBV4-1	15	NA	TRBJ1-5	CASSQARDSSQPQHF	TGCGCCAGCAGCCAAGCTAGGGACAGTAGTCAGCCCCAGCATTTT
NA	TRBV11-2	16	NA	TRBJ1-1	CASSFSRKGVNTEAFF	TGTGCCAGCAGCTTTTCTAGGAAAGGCGTGAACACTGAAGCTTTCTTT
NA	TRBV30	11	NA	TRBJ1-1	CAWNRVTEAFF	TGTGCCTGGAACAGGGTCACTGAAGCTTTCTTT
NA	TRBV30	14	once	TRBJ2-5	CAWSSGTLGETQYF	TGTGCCTGGAGTTCAGGGACACTGGGAGAGACCCAGTACTTC
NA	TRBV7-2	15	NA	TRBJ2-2	CASSSRVNNTGELFF	TGTGCCAGCAGTTCCCGGGTCAATAACACCGGGGAGCTGTTTTTT
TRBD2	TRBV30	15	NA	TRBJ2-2	CAWAYTGGPTGELFF	TGTGCCTGGGCTTACACGGGAGGGCCCACCGGGGAGCTGTTTTTT
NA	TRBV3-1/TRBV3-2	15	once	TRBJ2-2	CASSQDTGNTGELFF	TGTGCCAGCAGCCAAGATACAGGGAACACCGGGGAGCTGTTTTTT
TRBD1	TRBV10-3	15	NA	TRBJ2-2	CAIGPQGADTGELFF	TGTGCCATCGGGCCTCAGGGGGCGGACACCGGGGAGCTGTTTTTT
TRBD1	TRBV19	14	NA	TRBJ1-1	CASSVSGGNTEAFF	TGTGCCAGTAGTGTTTCAGGGGGGAACACTGAAGCTTTCTTT
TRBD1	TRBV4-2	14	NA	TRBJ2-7	CASSQDRGLSEQYF	TGTGCCAGCAGCCAAGATAGGGGGCTGAGCGAGCAGTACTTC
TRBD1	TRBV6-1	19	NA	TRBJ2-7	CASSGGSGTGGYRPYEQYF	TGTGCCAGCAGTGGGGGATCCGGGACAGGGGGTTACCGTCCCTACGAGCAGTACTTC
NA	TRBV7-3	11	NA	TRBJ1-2	CASSSGDGYTF	TGTGCCAGCAGCTCAGGGGATGGCTACACCTTC
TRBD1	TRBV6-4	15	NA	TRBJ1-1	CASSPRPQGVTEAFF	TGTGCCAGCTCTCCCCGGCCCCAGGGGGTCACTGAAGCTTTCTTT
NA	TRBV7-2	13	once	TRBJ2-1	CASSFLSGNEQFF	TGTGCCAGCAGCTTCCTATCGGGGAATGAGCAGTTCTTC
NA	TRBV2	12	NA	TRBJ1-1	CASSIDTYEAFF	TGTGCCAGCAGTATCGACACCTACGAAGCTTTCTTT
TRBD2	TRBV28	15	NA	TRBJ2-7	CASSLASGGGKEQYF	TGTGCCAGCAGTTTAGCCAGCGGGGGAGGGAAGGAGCAGTACTTC
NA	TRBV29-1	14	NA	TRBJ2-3	CSVEGGREADTQYF	TGCAGCGTTGAAGGCGGGCGTGAGGCAGATACGCAGTATTTT
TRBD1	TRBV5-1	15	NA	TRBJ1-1	CASSLTQGARAEAFF	TGCGCCAGCAGCTTGACTCAGGGGGCAAGAGCTGAAGCTTTCTTT
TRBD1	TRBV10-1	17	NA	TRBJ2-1	CASSESRGQGGTNEQFF	TGCGCCAGCAGTGAGTCGAGGGGACAGGGGGGTACCAATGAGCAGTTCTTC
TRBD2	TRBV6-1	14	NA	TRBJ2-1	CASREAGGRDEQFF	TGTGCCAGCAGAGAAGCGGGGGGGAGGGATGAGCAGTTCTTC
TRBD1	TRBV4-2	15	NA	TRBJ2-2	CASSQGDRAAGELFF	TGTGCCAGCAGCCAAGGGGACAGGGCCGCCGGGGAGCTGTTTTTT
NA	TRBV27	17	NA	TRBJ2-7	CASSLLLGGQGRGEQYF	TGTGCCAGCAGTTTACTCCTGGGGGGGCAGGGACGAGGGGAGCAGTACTTC
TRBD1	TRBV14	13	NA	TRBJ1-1	CASRRTGNTEAFF	TGTGCCAGCAGACGGACAGGGAACACTGAAGCTTTCTTT
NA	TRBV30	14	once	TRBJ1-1	CAWRGKGLNTEAFF	TGTGCCTGGAGGGGTAAGGGGTTGAACACTGAAGCTTTCTTT
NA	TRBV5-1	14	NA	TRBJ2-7	CASSLGGPGNEQYF	TGCGCCAGCAGCTTAGGAGGTCCGGGGAACGAGCAGTACTTC
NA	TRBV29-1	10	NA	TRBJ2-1	CSVGTYEQFF	TGCAGCGTGGGGACATATGAGCAGTTCTTC
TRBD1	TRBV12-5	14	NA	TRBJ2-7	CASAIQGASYEQYF	TGTGCTAGTGCCATACAGGGGGCCTCCTACGAGCAGTACTTC
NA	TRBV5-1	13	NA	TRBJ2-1	CASSLGQSSEQFF	TGCGCCAGCAGCTTGGGGCAGTCCAGTGAGCAGTTCTTC
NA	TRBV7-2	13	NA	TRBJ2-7	CASSFAGFEEQYF	TGTGCCAGCAGCTTCGCAGGGTTTGAGGAGCAGTACTTC
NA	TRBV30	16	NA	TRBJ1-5	CAWSPRGGVANQPQHF	TGTGCCTGGTCCCCAAGAGGGGGGGTAGCGAATCAGCCCCAGCATTTT